Sequencing of this T cell receptor beta chain was carried out in a study of cytomegalovirus exposure and HLA in healthy donors. Study-level results: According to the study, 150 to 200 TCR beta chains were cytomegalovirus-associated. CMV antigen specificity was confirmed in vitro for three CMV-associated chains.

The method was immunoSEQ multiplex PCR; TCRdb's version includes in-frame clones alone and lacks a portion of them. Among approximately 160,000 clones listed, approximately 86% were seen once. The V end was cut by 3 bases, the J end by 7 bases, with 12 bases between. CDR1 and CDR2 from the germline V gene are SGHTA and FQGNSA. The CDR3 is made up of 14 amino acids. To note about this clone: Its antigen is currently unknown.

The sample was PBMCs. The clonotype comes from a man aged 25-40 years in good health and CMV-seropositive. The rearrangement joins TRBV7-2 to TRBJ1-4; no firm D call. The CDR3 protein is CASSFTGPGEKLFF. In nucleotides, the CDR3 is TGTGCCAGCAGCTTCACTGGCCCAGGTGAAAAACTGTTTTTT.